This T cell receptor beta chain came from a study of T cell changes during pregnancy in multiple sclerosis. The CDR3 contains 16 residues. J gave up 4 bases and V 2 bases, and 6 bases lay outside the gene matches. Germline V gene lookup returns CDR1 SEHNR and CDR2 FQNEAQ (reference sequence). Some clones are missing from TCRdb's copy, which holds only in-frame ones; the method was immunoSEQ multiplex PCR. The sample consists of approximately 80,000 clones, around 93% of them appearing once. This sample comprised peripheral blood, obtained in the second trimester of pregnancy. The sequence came from a female donor in good health, enrolled as a control in a pregnancy study. The V call is TRBV7-9, the J call TRBJ2-1, with 9 bases aligning to TRBD2. In nucleotides, the CDR3 is TGTGCCAGCAGCTTAACGCGGGGGGGAGTATACAATGAGCAGTTCTTC. This translates into CASSLTRGGVYNEQFF. Full variable domain (remainder filled in from reference TRBV7-9 and TRBJ2-1): DTGVSQNPRHKITKRGQNVTFRCDPISEHNRLYWYRQTLGQGPEFLTYFQNEAQLEKSRLLSDRFSAERPKGSFSTLEIQRTEQGDSAMYLCASSLTRGGVYNEQFFGPGTRLTVL.